These 21 T cell receptor beta chains were all obtained from the same sample, sequenced in a study of T cells in Graves' hyperthyroidism and ophthalmopathy. Amplified TCR beta CDR3 regions came from RNA transcripts. A first-round RT-PCR of the TCR CDR3 used the HTBI primer set. TCRdb re-called the multiplex PCR reads with MiXCR, one entry per CDR3 protein. The sample yields fewer than 500,000 distinct CDR3 sequences, over 12% seen once. Sequenced material: blood. These TCRs come from a man between 18 and 35 years old with Graves' ophthalmopathy.

This clonotype has more than one count but fewer than ten. The chain uses TRBV19 and TRBJ2-2; a possible D gene is TRBD2 (7 bases). This CDR3 contains 16 residues. The V end was cut by 10 bases, the J end by 6 bases, with 24 bases between. Germline V gene lookup returns CDR1 LNHDA and CDR2 SQIVND (reference sequence). For the CDR3, the DNA is TGTGCCACTAGAGGGGGGGCAGGGGAACGACCCGGGGAGCTGTTTTTT. Its protein is CATRGGAGERPGELFF.

This clonotype was seen more than once but under ten times. V and J are TRBV4-1 and TRBJ1-4; unclear D gene. This CDR3 spans 17 amino acids. The V end was cut by 0 bases, the J end by 8 bases, with 19 bases between. Germline CDR1 reads MGHRA; CDR2 reads YSYEKL. This CDR3 reads CASSQDPLDRWGEKLFF. CDR3 DNA: TGCGCCAGCAGCCAAGACCCCTTGGACCGCTGGGGAGAAAAACTGTTTTTT.

This clonotype turned up a few times. The chain employs TRBV5-1 and TRBJ2-5, with 15 bases lining up with TRBD2. The CDR3 extends over 19 amino acids. Germline lookup yields CDR1 SGHRS and CDR2 YFSETQ. After removal of 4 bases from V and 1 base from J, the junction contained 11 bases not matched to a gene. As DNA, the CDR3 is TGCGCCAGCAGCCTGGGGACTAGCGGGGGGACAATGGTCCAAGAGACCCAGTACTTC. It yields the protein CASSLGTSGGTMVQETQYF.

At least ten counts were recorded for this clonotype. The chain couples TRBV6-1 to TRBJ1-2, with D hard to call. Trimming pared 6 bases from V and 8 bases from J, leaving 25 bases between. From germline, CDR1 is MNHNS and CDR2 SASEGT. This CDR3 region has 16 residues. The CDR3 is CASSLKVTATTPGYTF. The CDR3 DNA reads TGTGCCAGCAGCCTAAAGGTAACAGCCACCACTCCAGGCTACACCTTC.

This clonotype was counted ten times or more. This chain uses TRBV20-1 with TRBJ2-2; D is perhaps TRBD1 (6 bases). The germline V and J ends were trimmed by 0 bases and 6 bases, with 14 bases remaining between them. Per germline, CDR1 DFQATT and CDR2 SNEGSKA (reference sequence). This CDR3 has 15 amino acids. The CDR3 sequence: CSARDPGTTAGELFF. As DNA, the CDR3 is TGCAGTGCTAGAGACCCCGGGACAACTGCCGGGGAGCTGTTTTTT.

This clonotype was seen repeatedly, ten times or more. The chain is built from TRBV4-2 and TRBJ2-1; 13 nucleotides align to TRBD2. This CDR3 region has 17 residues. Trimming took 0 bases from V and 7 from J; bases not matched to a gene: 6. Germline V gene lookup returns CDR1 LGHNA and CDR2 YNFKEQ. The CDR3 protein is CASSQELAGGHRNEQFF. CDR3 nucleotides: TGTGCCAGCAGCCAAGAACTAGCGGGGGGGCATAGGAATGAGCAGTTCTTC.

In regard to this clonotype: This could be a read error, since a much larger clone is one nucleotide away. The V and J genes are TRBV15 and TRBJ2-1; D possibly matches TRBD1 or TRBD2 (5 bases each). The V end lost 8 bases, the J end lost 3 bases, and 14 bases lay between the germline ends. The CDR3 is 14 residues long. Germline lookup yields CDR1 LNHNV and CDR2 YYDKDF (reference sequence). The CDR3 coding sequence is TGTGCCACCGGGACGGGGTACGGCTACAATGAGCAGTTCTTC. Translating gives CATGTGYGYNEQFF.

In regard to this clonotype: One junction end disagrees with the germline gene, perhaps due to a read error. The chain carries TRBV6-9 and TRBJ2-7, with D tentatively TRBD2 (6 bases). From germline, CDR1 is MNHGY and CDR2 SVAAGI. The CDR3 sequence is 14 residues long. CDR3: CASSYPESGYEQCF. CDR3 DNA: TGTGCCAGCAGTTACCCGGAAAGCGGGTACGAGCAGTGCTTC.

With regard to this clonotype: A much larger clonotype is one base distant, so this may be a read error. The rearrangement joins TRBV3-1 to TRBJ2-7; maybe TRBD2 (7 bases). The CDR3 covers 16 residues. V was shortened by 1 base and J by 3 bases, with 16 bases between the two germline ends. In germline, CDR1 is LGHDT, CDR2 YNNKEL (reference sequence). Here the CDR3 DNA reads TGTGCCAGCAGCCAAGTGGGACGGGGGGCGTTCTACGAGCAGTACTTC. Protein sequence: CASSQVGRGAFYEQYF.

The table lists this clonotype with many counts. The chain combines TRBV11-2 with TRBJ2-1, with TRBD2 matching 7 bases. J was trimmed by 8 bases and V by 4 bases; bases with no gene match: 14. This CDR3 is built from 16 residues. Germline CDR1 and CDR2: SGHAT and FQNNGV. Here the CDR3 DNA reads TGTGCCAGCAGCTCGCAGCCAGCGGGGATCATTCATGAGCAGTTCTTC. This translates into CASSSQPAGIIHEQFF.

The sample holds many counts of this clonotype. The chain carries TRBV9 and TRBJ2-2; TRBD1 might be the D (5 bases). There are 16 residues in the CDR3. Trimming removed 0 bases from V and 3 bases from J, with 12 bases in between. Looked up from germline, CDR1 is SGDLS and CDR2 is YYNGEE. In DNA form, the CDR3 reads TGTGCCAGCAGCGTAGAAGACAGAGCATACACCGGGGAGCTGTTTTTT. It specifies CASSVEDRAYTGELFF.

At least ten counts were recorded for this clonotype. The rearrangement joins TRBV7-9 to TRBJ2-5, with TRBD2 matching over 9 bases. The germline gives CDR1 SEHNR, CDR2 FQNEAQ (reference sequence). J gave up 4 bases and V 1 base, and 4 bases lay outside the gene matches. CDR3 length: 15 amino acids. The CDR3 region has the DNA TGTGCCAGCAGCTTAGTAGCGGGAGAACGAGAGACCCAGTACTTC. Translating gives CASSLVAGERETQYF.

V is TRBV6-5 and J is TRBJ2-6, with D possibly TRBD1 on 6 matching bases. Germline V lookup: CDR1 MNHEY, CDR2 SVGAGI. Trimming left V 6 bases short and J 0 bases short, with 12 bases between. The CDR3 contains 16 residues. The CDR3 region is CASSYTGSSGANVLTF. For the CDR3, the DNA is TGTGCCAGCAGCTACACAGGGAGCTCTGGGGCCAACGTCCTGACTTTC.

The chain couples TRBV6-1 to TRBJ1-2; 8 bases line up with TRBD1. V shed 5 bases, J shed 8 bases, and the junction held 13 bases outside the gene matches. This CDR3 is built from 15 residues. In germline, CDR1 is MNHNS, CDR2 SASEGT. CDR3: CASSSDRELWLGYTF. The CDR3 DNA follows: TGTGCCAGCAGTTCGGACAGGGAACTATGGTTGGGCTACACCTTC.

This clonotype was detected many times. This chain joins TRBV28 and TRBJ1-5; 7 bases line up with TRBD1. This CDR3 region has 14 residues. Germline V gene sequence: CDR1 MDHEN, CDR2 SYDVKM. V dropped 7 bases and J dropped 6; count of bases not matched to a gene: 9. The CDR3 region is CASIWTGSGQPQHF. The CDR3, as DNA: TGTGCCAGCATCTGGACAGGTTCGGGTCAGCCCCAGCATTTT.

In its sample, this clonotype was seen many times. The genes are TRBV4-2 and TRBJ2-5; the D gene is possibly TRBD1 (5 bases). Germline V CDR1 and CDR2: LGHNA, YNFKEQ. CDR3 size: 14 residues. V gave up 5 bases and J gave up 2 bases, with 12 bases separating them. The CDR3 DNA reads TGTGCCAGCAGCAAAAGGGGCCAGCAAGAGACCCAGTACTTC. This translates into CASSKRGQQETQYF.

This clonotype appeared many times. V is TRBV7-9 and J is TRBJ2-1; 15 bases fit TRBD2. The CDR3 is made up of 19 amino acids. V was pared by 6 bases and J by 0 bases, with 9 bases of the junction left unmatched. From germline, CDR1 is SEHNR and CDR2 FQNEAQ (reference sequence). CDR3 sequence: CASRHGLAGGPSSYNEQFF. CDR3 in DNA: TGTGCCAGCAGACACGGACTAGCGGGAGGGCCAAGCTCCTACAATGAGCAGTTCTTC.

Concerning this clonotype: The junction shows a germline mismatch at one end, possibly a read error. This chain uses TRBV7-2 with TRBJ2-5, with D tentatively TRBD1 or TRBD2 (5 bases each). CDR3 length: 15 amino acids. The germline V gene has CDR1 SGHTA and CDR2 FQGNSA. Written as DNA, the CDR3 is TGCGCCAGCAGCCAAGATGGGACGGACCAAGAGACCCAGTACTTC. It is translated as CASSQDGTDQETQYF.

This clonotype was detected ten times or more. The rearrangement uses TRBV20-1 and TRBJ2-7; maybe TRBD1 (5 bases). Trimming shortened V by 3 bases and J by 2 bases, and 8 bases separated the two germline ends. This CDR3 has 12 amino acids. Germline CDR1 and CDR2: DFQATT and SNEGSKA (reference sequence). The DNA of the CDR3 is TGCAGTGCTAGGTTCAGGGCCTACGAGCAGTACTTC. Amino acid sequence: CSARFRAYEQYF.

This clonotype was counted at least ten times. The rearrangement joins TRBV15 to TRBJ2-1; 9 positions agree with TRBD2. Germline-derived CDR1 and CDR2 are LNHNV and YYDKDF (reference sequence). With 0 bases clipped from V and 6 bases from J, the junction kept 15 bases outside the gene matches. The CDR3 runs 19 residues. CDR3 sequence: CATSRDPLRLADTTNEQFF. CDR3 in DNA: TGTGCCACCAGCAGAGATCCCCTCAGACTAGCGGATACGACCAATGAGCAGTTCTTC.

This clonotype was seen ten or more times. V gene TRBV5-1 combines with J gene TRBJ1-1; D unclear. The V gene lost 0 bases and the J gene lost 0 bases, with 12 bases spanning the gap. The germline V gene has CDR1 SGHRS and CDR2 YFSETQ. The CDR3 is 16 amino acids. CDR3 protein: CASSLAGSTMNTEAFF. The CDR3, as DNA: TGCGCCAGCAGCTTGGCCGGGAGCACGATGAACACTGAAGCTTTCTTT.